What follows are 6 T cell receptor beta chains derived from one specimen sequenced in a study of OX40 agonist ivuxolimab in advanced cancers. Sequencing was performed with immunoSEQ multiplex PCR; in TCRdb, only in-frame clones are kept and a portion is missing. The table records 70,000 to 95,000 clones, 65% to 90% of them present only once. The source was CD4+ or CD8+ T cells sorted from blood, collected in a trial of the OX40 agonist ivuxolimab. The receptors shown here come from an adult with an advanced solid tumor such as melanoma, head and neck, liver or kidney cancer.

The chain has TRBV5-1 and TRBJ2-2, with 7 bases lining up with TRBD2. Germline V gives CDR1 SGHRS, CDR2 YFSETQ. V trimming: 2 bases; J trimming: 5 bases; junction bases outside the gene matches: 9. The CDR3 is made up of 16 amino acids. The CDR3 nucleotides read TGCGCCAGCAGCTTTATCGCCGGGACTACAACCGGGGAGCTGTTTTTT. Its protein is CASSFIAGTTTGELFF. The variable domain in full, with the rest retrieved from reference TRBV5-1 and TRBJ2-2, is KAGVTQTPRYLIKTRGQQVTLSCSPISGHRSVSWYQQTPGQGLQFLFEYFSETQRNKGNFPGRFSGRQFSNSRSEMNVSTLELGDSALYLCASSFIAGTTTGELFFGEGSRLTVL.

V gene TRBV2 combines with J gene TRBJ2-7; D remains ambiguous. Germline CDR1 reads SNHLY; CDR2 reads FYNNEI. Trimming pared 7 bases from V and 0 bases from J, leaving 13 bases between. The CDR3 extends over 14 amino acids. The CDR3 region is CASTIHPSSYEQYF. The CDR3 DNA reads TGTGCCAGCACAATACACCCAAGCTCCTACGAGCAGTACTTC.

The chain recombines TRBV30 with TRBJ2-1; maybe TRBD1 (5 bases). Germline assignment: CDR1 GTSNPN and CDR2 SVGIG (reference sequence). The CDR3 is 15 residues long. Trimming removed 3 bases from V and 0 bases from J, with 12 bases in between. CDR3 protein: CAWRATESSYNEQFF. The CDR3 coding sequence is TGTGCCTGGAGGGCGACAGAGAGCTCCTACAATGAGCAGTTCTTC.

This sequence joins TRBV7-2 and TRBJ2-5; 11 bases agree with TRBD2. The V segment lost 5 bases and the J segment 1 base; nucleotides outside the gene matches: 15. The CDR3 spans 19 residues. The V gene's germline CDR1 is SGHTA and CDR2 FQGNSA. As DNA, the CDR3 is TGTGCCAGCAGCCTCCGAATGAAAACTAGCGGGAGTATCCAAGAGACCCAGTACTTC. Its protein product is CASSLRMKTSGSIQETQYF.

The chain has TRBV5-6 and TRBJ1-5, with 8 bases lining up with TRBD1. Germline CDR1 and CDR2: SGHDT and YYEEEE. V shed 4 bases, J shed 1 base, and the junction held 4 bases outside the gene matches. There are 15 residues in the CDR3. The CDR3 region has the DNA TGTGCCAGCAGCCCGGGACAGGTGAGCAATCAGCCCCAGCATTTT. Encoded protein: CASSPGQVSNQPQHF.

This clone was counted between two and nine times. The chain links TRBV10-3 to TRBJ1-6; 9 positions agree with TRBD1. From germline, CDR1 is ENHRY and CDR2 SYGVKD. CDR3 length: 17 residues. V shed 0 bases and J 10 bases; nucleotides not matched to a gene: 10. The CDR3 here is CAISESTPGTGSSPLHF. CDR3 nucleotide sequence: TGTGCCATCAGTGAGTCCACGCCCGGGACAGGGTCATCACCCCTCCACTTT.